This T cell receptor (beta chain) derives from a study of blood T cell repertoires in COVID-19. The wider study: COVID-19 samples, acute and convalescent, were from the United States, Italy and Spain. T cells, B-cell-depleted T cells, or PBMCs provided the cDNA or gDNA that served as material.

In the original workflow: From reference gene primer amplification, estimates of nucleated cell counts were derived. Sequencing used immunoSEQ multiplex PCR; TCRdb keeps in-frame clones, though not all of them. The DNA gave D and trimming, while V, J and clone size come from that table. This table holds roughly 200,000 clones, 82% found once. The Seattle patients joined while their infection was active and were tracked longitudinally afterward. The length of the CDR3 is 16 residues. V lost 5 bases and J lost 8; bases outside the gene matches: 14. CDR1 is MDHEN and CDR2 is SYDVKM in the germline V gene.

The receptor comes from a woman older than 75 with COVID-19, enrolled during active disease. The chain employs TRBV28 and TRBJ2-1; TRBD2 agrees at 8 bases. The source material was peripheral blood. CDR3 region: CASSTAQGAGVHEQFF. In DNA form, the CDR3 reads TGTGCCAGCAGTACGGCGCAAGGAGCGGGAGTACATGAGCAGTTCTTC.